This T cell receptor beta chain was recovered during a study of monozygotic twins with inflammatory bowel disease. Findings and limits, study-wide: Sharing of clonotypes with others was lower in IBD patients than in healthy twins, and this was especially so with disease activity.

Eight reactions per sample, run separately, yielded cDNA. UMIs were attached via template switching, each with a 6-nucleotide sample barcode. TCRdb reprocessed the 5' RACE reads, with one entry per CDR3 protein and no DNA. This sample contains about 160,000 distinct CDR3 sequences. The CDR3 is 17 amino acids. Blood was collected, more than 2 ml per donor. Remarks on this clonotype: What it binds is unknown.

The TCR originated in a human donor with ulcerative colitis or Crohn's disease, or a healthy co-twin of an affected twin (not recorded which). This chain joins TRBV12-3 or TRBV12-4 and TRBJ1-2; the D gene TCRdb calls, TRBD1, cannot be checked with no DNA. Sample: blood. The CDR3 reads CASSRNGWGTANYGYTF.